This T cell receptor (beta chain) was recorded in a study of vaccination effects on CD4 cells after COVID-19. The assay was immunoSEQ multiplex PCR, and TCRdb's table has in-frame clones only and misses some. The table lists about 27,000 clones, roughly 73% of them singletons. As concerns this clone: The antigen is not known.

Broader study findings: Only a few convalescent patients and no early post-infection timepoints featured in the study. The study found marked clonal contraction of infection- and vaccine-induced clones late after vaccination.

V lost 2 bases and J 6 bases, leaving 14 bases between the germline ends. Germline CDR1 is KGHSH and CDR2 is LQKENI. The CDR3 is made up of 14 amino acids. Expansion of antigen-specific CD4+ T cells with viral peptide pools was carried out by the ViraFEST assay before sequencing. Isolation of CD4+ T cells took place after nine to ten days of culture. All vaccine recipients tested negative for nucleocapsid antibodies and had never contracted SARS-CoV-2 infection. In culture with 10 IU/ml IL-2 and roughly 9.3 ug/ml peptides, PBMC were grown at a few million per well. On both days 3 and 7, half of the culture medium was replaced with IL-2 medium.

The chain couples TRBV18 to TRBJ2-7, with unresolved D. This specimen consisted of CD4+ T cells from PBMCs cultured with HCoV-NL63 spike peptides, obtained before COVID-19 vaccination. The clonotype comes from a human donor who received a COVID-19 vaccine. The CDR3 sequence: CASSPALSLLEQYF. The CDR3 DNA sequence: TGTGCCAGCTCACCAGCCCTCTCCCTACTCGAGCAGTACTTC.